The source of this T cell receptor beta chain is a study of blood T cell repertoires in COVID-19. The overall study: The United States, Italy and Spain supplied acute and convalescent COVID-19 samples. T cells, B-cell-depleted T cells, or PBMCs supplied cDNA or gDNA.

From germline, CDR1 is KGHDR and CDR2 SFDVKD. V dropped 3 bases and J dropped 4 bases, with 15 bases sitting between them. The CDR3 is made up of 16 amino acids. Authors' methods: Amplification of reference gene primers was used by the study to estimate nucleated cell counts. Produced via immunoSEQ multiplex PCR; TCRdb's table is partial and in-frame only. The D gene and trimming were derived from the DNA, and the V and J assignments and clone size from that table. The table records 200,000 or so clones, about 90% of them present only once. The receptor was derived from a middle-aged man with active or convalescent COVID-19. The chain uses TRBV24-1 and TRBJ2-1; tentatively, D is TRBD2 (7 bases). The sample consisted of peripheral blood. CDR3 sequence reads: CATSDPTRGAYNEQFF. The DNA for the CDR3 is TGTGCCACCAGTGATCCTACACGGGGGGCTTACAATGAGCAGTTCTTC.